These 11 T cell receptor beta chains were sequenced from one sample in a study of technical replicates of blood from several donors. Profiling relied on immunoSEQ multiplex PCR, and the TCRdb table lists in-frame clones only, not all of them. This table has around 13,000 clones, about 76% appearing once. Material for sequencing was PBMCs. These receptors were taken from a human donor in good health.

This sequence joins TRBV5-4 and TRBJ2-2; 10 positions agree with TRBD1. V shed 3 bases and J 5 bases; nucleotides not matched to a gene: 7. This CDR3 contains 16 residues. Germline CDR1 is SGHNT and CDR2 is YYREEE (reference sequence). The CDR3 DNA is TGTGCCAGCAGCTCTCCGGGACAGGGGAGGACCGGGGAGCTGTTTTTT. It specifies CASSSPGQGRTGELFF.

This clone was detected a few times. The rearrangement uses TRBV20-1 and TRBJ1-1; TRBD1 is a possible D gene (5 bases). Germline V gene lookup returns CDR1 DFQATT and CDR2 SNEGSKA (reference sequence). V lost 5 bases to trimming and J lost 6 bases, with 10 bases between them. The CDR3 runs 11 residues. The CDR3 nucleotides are TGCAGTGCTGAACAGGTTCCTGAAGCTTTCTTT. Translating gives CSAEQVPEAFF.

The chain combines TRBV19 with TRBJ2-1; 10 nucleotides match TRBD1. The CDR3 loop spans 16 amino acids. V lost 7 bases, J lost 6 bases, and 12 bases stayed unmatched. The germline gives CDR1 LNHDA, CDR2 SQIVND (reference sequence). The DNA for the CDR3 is TGTGCCAGTACCCCGAGACAGGGGGCGCTTACCAATGAGCAGTTCTTC. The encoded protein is CASTPRQGALTNEQFF.

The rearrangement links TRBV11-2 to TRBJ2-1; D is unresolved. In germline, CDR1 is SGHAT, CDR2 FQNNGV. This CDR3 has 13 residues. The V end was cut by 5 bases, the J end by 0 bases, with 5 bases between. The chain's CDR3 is CASSRPSYNEQFF. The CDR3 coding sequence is TGTGCCAGCAGCCGTCCCTCCTACAATGAGCAGTTCTTC.

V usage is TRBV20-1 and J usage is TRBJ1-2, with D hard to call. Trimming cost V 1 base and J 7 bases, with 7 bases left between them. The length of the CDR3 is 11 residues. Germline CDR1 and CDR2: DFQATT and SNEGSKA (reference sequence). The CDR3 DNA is TGCAGTGCTAGAGTACGGGGTGGCTACACCTTC. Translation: CSARVRGGYTF.

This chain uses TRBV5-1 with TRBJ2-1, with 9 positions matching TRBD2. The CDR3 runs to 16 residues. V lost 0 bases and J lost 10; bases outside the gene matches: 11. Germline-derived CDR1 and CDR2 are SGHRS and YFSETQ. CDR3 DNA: TGCGCCAGCAGCTTGGCCCTGCCTAGCGGGATCGCCGAGCAGTTCTTC. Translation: CASSLALPSGIAEQFF.

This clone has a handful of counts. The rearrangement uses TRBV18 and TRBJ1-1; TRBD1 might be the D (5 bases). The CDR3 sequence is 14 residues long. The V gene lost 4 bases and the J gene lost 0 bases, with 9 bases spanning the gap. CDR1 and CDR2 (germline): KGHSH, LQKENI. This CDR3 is CASSLAGMNTEAFF. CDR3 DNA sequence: TGTGCCAGCTCACTGGCAGGGATGAACACTGAAGCTTTCTTT.

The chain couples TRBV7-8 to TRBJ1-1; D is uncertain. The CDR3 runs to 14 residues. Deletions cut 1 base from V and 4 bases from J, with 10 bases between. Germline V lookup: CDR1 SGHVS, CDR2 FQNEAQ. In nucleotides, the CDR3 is TGTGCCAGCAGCTTAGGACACGGGATCACTGAAGCTTTCTTT. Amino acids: CASSLGHGITEAFF.

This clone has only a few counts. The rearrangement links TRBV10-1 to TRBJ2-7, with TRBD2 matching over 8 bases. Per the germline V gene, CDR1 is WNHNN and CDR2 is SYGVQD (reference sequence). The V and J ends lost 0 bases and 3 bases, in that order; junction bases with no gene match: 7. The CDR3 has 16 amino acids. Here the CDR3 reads CASSESTGGTFYEQYF. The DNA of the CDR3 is TGCGCCAGCAGTGAGTCAACGGGGGGGACCTTCTACGAGCAGTACTTC.

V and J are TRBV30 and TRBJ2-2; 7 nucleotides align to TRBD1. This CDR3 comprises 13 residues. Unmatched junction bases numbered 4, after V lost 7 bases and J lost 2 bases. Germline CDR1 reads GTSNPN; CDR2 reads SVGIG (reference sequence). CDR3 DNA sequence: TGTGCCTTCGGACAGGTTAACACCGGGGAGCTGTTTTTT. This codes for CAFGQVNTGELFF. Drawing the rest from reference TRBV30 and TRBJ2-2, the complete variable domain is SQTIHQWPATLVQPVGSPLSLECTVEGTSNPNLYWYRQAAGRGLQLLFYSVGIGQISSEVPQNLSASRPQDRQFILSSKKLLLSDSGFYLCAFGQVNTGELFFGEGSRLTVL.

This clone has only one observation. The CDR3 sequence is CAWSVGQGAWQGSGNTIYF. Here the CDR3 DNA reads TGTGCCTGGAGTGTGGGGCAGGGGGCCTGGCAAGGATCTGGAAACACCATATATTTT. V and J are TRBV30 and TRBJ1-3, with 8 bases that match TRBD1. This CDR3 region has 19 residues. J lost 1 base, V lost 0 bases, and 14 bases had no gene match. Germline V gene sequence: CDR1 GTSNPN, CDR2 SVGIG (reference sequence).